The T cell receptor beta chain described here comes from a study of spatial heterogeneity in lung cancer. Study-wide results and limits: Expanded intratumoral alpha and beta TCR counts tracked tumor mutation counts.

The germline V and J ends were trimmed by 5 bases and 0 bases, with 7 bases remaining between them. CDR3 length: 13 amino acids. The sample holds many counts of this clonotype. Its matching antigen is unknown. Stated time point: sample taken at primary tumor resection. MiXCR, run by TCRdb on the 5' RACE reads, gives a single entry per CDR3 protein. Here the sample spans about 27,000 distinct CDR3 sequences, approximately 6.5% being singletons. The sample in question was lung tumor tissue, obtained at surgery. The rearrangement links TRBV12-3 or TRBV12-4 to TRBJ1-1; D may be TRBD1 (5 bases). The receptor was derived from a male donor with early-stage non-small cell lung cancer. DNA of the CDR3: TGTGCCAGCAGTAGACAGATGAACACTGAAGCTTTCTTT. Its protein product is CASSRQMNTEAFF.